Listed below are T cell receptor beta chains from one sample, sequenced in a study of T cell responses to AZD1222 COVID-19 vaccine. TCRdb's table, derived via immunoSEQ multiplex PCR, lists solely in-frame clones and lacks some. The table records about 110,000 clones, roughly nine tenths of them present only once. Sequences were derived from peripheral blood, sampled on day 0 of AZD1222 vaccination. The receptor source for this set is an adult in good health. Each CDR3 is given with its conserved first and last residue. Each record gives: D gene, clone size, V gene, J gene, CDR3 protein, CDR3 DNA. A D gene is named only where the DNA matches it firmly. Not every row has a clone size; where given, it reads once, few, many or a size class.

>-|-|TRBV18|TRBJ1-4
CASSTPRLGPNEKLFF
TGTGCCAGCTCGACACCAAGGTTGGGTCCTAATGAAAAACTGTTTTTT
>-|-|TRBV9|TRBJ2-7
CASSPRQTHYEQYF
TGTGCCAGCAGCCCAAGACAGACCCACTACGAGCAGTACTTC
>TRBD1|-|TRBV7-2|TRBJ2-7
CASSKDRASYEQYF
TGTGCCAGCAGCAAAGACAGGGCCTCCTACGAGCAGTACTTC
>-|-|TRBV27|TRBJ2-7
CASGNEDGTYEQYF
TGTGCCAGCGGAAATGAGGACGGGACCTACGAGCAGTACTTC
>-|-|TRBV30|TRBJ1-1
CAWSSGTVEAFF
TGTGCCTGGAGTTCCGGAACGGTTGAAGCTTTCTTT
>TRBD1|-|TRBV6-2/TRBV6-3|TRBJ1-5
CASSTPRPGQATIYSNQPQHF
TGTGCCAGCAGCACCCCTCGACCGGGACAGGCAACGATTTATAGCAATCAGCCCCAGCATTTT
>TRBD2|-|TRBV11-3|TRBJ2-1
CASSLTLLAGSPEQFF
TGTGCCAGCAGCTTAACTTTACTAGCGGGCTCACCTGAGCAGTTCTTC
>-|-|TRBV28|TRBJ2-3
CAARQVTDTQYF
TGTGCCGCCAGACAGGTCACAGATACGCAGTATTTT
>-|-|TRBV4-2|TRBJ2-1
CASSQDGDGIYNEQFF
TGTGCCAGCAGCCAAGATGGGGACGGAATCTACAATGAGCAGTTCTTC
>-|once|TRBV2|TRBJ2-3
CASSEGYSTDTQYF
TGTGCCAGCAGTGAAGGCTATAGCACAGATACGCAGTATTTT
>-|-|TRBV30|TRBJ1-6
CAWSGGSSYNSPLHF
TGTGCCTGGAGCGGGGGAAGCTCCTATAATTCACCCCTCCACTTT
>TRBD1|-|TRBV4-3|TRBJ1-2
CASSQEDRGASGYTF
TGCGCCAGCAGCCAAGAGGACAGGGGCGCGAGTGGCTACACCTTC
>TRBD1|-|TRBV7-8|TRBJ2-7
CASSLRDRGTLSYEQYF
TGTGCCAGCAGCTTACGGGACAGGGGCACCCTCTCCTACGAGCAGTACTTC
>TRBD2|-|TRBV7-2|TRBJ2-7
CASSLAPGGSYEQYF
TGTGCCAGCAGCTTAGCCCCGGGAGGCTCCTACGAGCAGTACTTC
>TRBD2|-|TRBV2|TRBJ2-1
CASSERTSGGASDEQFF
TGTGCCAGCAGTGAAAGGACTAGCGGGGGGGCAAGCGATGAGCAGTTCTTC
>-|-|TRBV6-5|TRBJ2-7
CASSLANSYEQYF
TGTGCCAGCAGTCTCGCCAATTCCTACGAGCAGTACTTC
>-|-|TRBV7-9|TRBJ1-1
CASSEDSYTEAFF
TGTGCCAGCAGCGAGGACAGCTACACTGAAGCTTTCTTT
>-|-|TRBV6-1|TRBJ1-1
CASSFQVTEAFF
TGTGCCAGCAGTTTCCAGGTAACTGAAGCTTTCTTT
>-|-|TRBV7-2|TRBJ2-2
CASSLENTGELFF
TGTGCCAGCAGCTTAGAGAACACCGGGGAGCTGTTTTTT
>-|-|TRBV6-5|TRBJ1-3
CASSYSDRSGNTIYF
TGTGCCAGCAGTTACTCCGACAGGAGTGGAAACACCATATATTTT
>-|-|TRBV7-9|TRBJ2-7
CASSLGPDPSYEQYF
TGTGCCAGCAGCTTAGGTCCAGACCCTTCCTACGAGCAGTACTTC
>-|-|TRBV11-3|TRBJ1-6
CASSLGQINSPLHF
TGTGCCAGCAGCTTGGGTCAGATTAATTCACCCCTCCACTTT
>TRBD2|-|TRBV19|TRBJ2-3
CASTWGAGETDTQYF
TGTGCCAGTACCTGGGGAGCGGGGGAAACAGATACGCAGTATTTT
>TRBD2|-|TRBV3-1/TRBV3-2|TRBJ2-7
CASSQVAGVSYEQYF
TGTGCCAGCAGCCAAGTTGCGGGGGTGTCCTACGAGCAGTACTTC
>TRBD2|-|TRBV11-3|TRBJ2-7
CASSAGLVGEQYF
TGTGCCAGCAGCGCGGGACTAGTAGGCGAGCAGTACTTC
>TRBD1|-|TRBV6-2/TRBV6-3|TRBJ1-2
CASSARDSYGYTF
TGTGCCAGCAGTGCCCGGGACAGCTATGGCTACACCTTC
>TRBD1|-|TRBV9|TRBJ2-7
CASSAGTGIYEQYF
TGTGCCAGCAGCGCGGGGACAGGGATCTACGAGCAGTACTTC
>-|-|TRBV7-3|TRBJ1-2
CASSAQVNYGYTF
TGTGCCAGCAGCGCCCAGGTTAACTATGGCTACACCTTC
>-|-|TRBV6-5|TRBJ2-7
CASRAREGPLGEQYF
TGTGCCAGCAGAGCCCGAGAGGGGCCTCTAGGCGAGCAGTACTTC
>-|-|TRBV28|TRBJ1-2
CASSLGFGYGYTF
TGTGCCAGCAGTTTAGGGTTCGGCTATGGCTACACCTTC
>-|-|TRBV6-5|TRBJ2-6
CASTARAGANVLTF
TGTGCCAGCACGGCCCGGGCTGGGGCCAACGTCCTGACTTTC
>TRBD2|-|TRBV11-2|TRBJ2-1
CASSWGLAGGNNEQFF
TGTGCCAGCAGCTGGGGACTAGCGGGAGGCAACAATGAGCAGTTCTTC
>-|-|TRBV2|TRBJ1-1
CASSWGEGTEAFF
TGTGCCAGCAGTTGGGGGGAAGGCACTGAAGCTTTCTTT
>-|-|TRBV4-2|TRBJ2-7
CASSQEGRGAHEQYF
TGTGCCAGCAGCCAAGAAGGCAGGGGGGCCCACGAGCAGTACTTC
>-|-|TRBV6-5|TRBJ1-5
CASLRQGNQPQHF
TGTGCCAGCCTCAGACAGGGCAATCAGCCCCAGCATTTT
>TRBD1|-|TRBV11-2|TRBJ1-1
CASSPAGTGRTEAFF
TGTGCCAGCAGCCCGGCCGGGACAGGGAGGACTGAAGCTTTCTTT
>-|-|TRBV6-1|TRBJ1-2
CASSPFSVGYGYTF
TGTGCCAGCAGTCCCTTCTCGGTGGGGTATGGCTACACCTTC
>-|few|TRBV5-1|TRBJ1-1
CASSLVGAGDTEAFF
TGCGCCAGCAGCTTGGTTGGGGCGGGCGACACTGAAGCTTTCTTT
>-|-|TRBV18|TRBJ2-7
CASSPPPGFTYEQYF
TGTGCCAGCTCACCACCGCCAGGGTTTACCTACGAGCAGTACTTC
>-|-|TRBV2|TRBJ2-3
CASSVGALSADTQYF
TGTGCCAGCAGTGTTGGGGCCCTCTCCGCAGATACGCAGTATTTT
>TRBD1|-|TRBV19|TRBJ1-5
CASSMYGTGKESQHF
TGTGCCAGTAGTATGTATGGGACAGGGAAGGAGTCCCAGCATTTT
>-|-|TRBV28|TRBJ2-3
CATEWGSLSDTQYF
TGTGCCACCGAATGGGGGAGTCTTTCAGATACGCAGTATTTT
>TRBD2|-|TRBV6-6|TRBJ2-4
CASSHGLAAAKNIQYF
TGTGCCAGCAGTCATGGACTAGCTGCGGCCAAAAACATTCAGTACTTC
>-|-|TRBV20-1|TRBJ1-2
CSADLGSGYTF
TGCAGTGCTGATTTGGGGTCTGGCTACACCTTC
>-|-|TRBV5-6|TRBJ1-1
CASSLGYLEAFF
TGTGCCAGCAGCTTGGGATATTTAGAAGCTTTCTTT
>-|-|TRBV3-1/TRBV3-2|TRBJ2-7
CASSQDYIRAEQYF
TGTGCCAGCAGCCAAGATTATATTAGGGCAGAGCAGTACTTC
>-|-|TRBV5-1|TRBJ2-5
CASSLAGPGETQYF
TGCGCCAGCAGCTTGGCTGGGCCTGGGGAGACCCAGTACTTC
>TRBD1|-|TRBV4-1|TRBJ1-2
CATTRDSTYGYTF
TGCGCCACAACTCGGGACAGCACATATGGCTACACCTTC
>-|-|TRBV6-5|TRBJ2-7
CASSYGDPVSYEQYF
TGTGCCAGCAGTTACGGGGACCCCGTCTCCTACGAGCAGTACTTC
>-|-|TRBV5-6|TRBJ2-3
CASSLDSIRDTQYF
TGTGCCAGCAGCTTGGATAGTATTAGAGATACGCAGTATTTT
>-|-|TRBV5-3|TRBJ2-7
CARSLVHSGTAVSSYEQYF
TGTGCCAGAAGCTTGGTACATTCCGGTACGGCGGTGAGCTCCTACGAGCAGTACTTC
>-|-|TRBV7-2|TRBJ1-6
CASSLHPGSSYNSPLHF
TGTGCCAGCAGCTTACATCCGGGTAGCTCCTATAATTCACCCCTCCACTTT
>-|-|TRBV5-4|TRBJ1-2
CASSVGIGYGYTF
TGTGCCAGCAGCGTGGGGATAGGCTATGGCTACACCTTC
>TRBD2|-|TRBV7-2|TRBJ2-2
CASSFTSAGELFF
TGTGCCAGCAGCTTTACTAGCGCCGGGGAGCTGTTTTTT
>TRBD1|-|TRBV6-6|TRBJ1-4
CASSYQGASNEKLFF
TGTGCCAGCAGTTACCAGGGGGCGTCGAATGAAAAACTGTTTTTT
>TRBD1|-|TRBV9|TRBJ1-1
CASSVEDRKNTEAFF
TGTGCCAGCAGCGTAGAGGACAGGAAGAACACTGAAGCTTTCTTT
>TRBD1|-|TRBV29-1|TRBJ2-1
CSVLGQGGHEQFF
TGCAGCGTCCTGGGACAGGGGGGACATGAGCAGTTCTTC
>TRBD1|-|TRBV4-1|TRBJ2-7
CASSQDRQGSPQYF
TGCGCCAGCAGCCAAGATCGACAGGGGTCCCCCCAGTACTTC
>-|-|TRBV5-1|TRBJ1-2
CASSHPEKRDYGYTF
TGCGCCAGCAGCCATCCCGAAAAGAGGGACTATGGCTACACCTTC